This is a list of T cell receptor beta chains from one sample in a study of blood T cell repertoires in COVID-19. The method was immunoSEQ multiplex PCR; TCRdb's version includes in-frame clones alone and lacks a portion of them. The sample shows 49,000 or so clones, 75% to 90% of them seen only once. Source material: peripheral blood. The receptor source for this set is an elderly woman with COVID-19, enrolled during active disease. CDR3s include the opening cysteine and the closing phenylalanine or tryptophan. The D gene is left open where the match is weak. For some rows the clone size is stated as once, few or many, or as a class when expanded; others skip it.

CASSLELAGVEEQFF TGCGCCAGCAGCTTGGAACTAGCGGGAGTGGAAGAGCAGTTCTTC TRBJ2-1 - TRBV5-1 TRBD2
CASSLTSNEQYF TGTGCCAGCAGCCTGACTAGCAACGAGCAGTACTTC TRBJ2-7 - TRBV28 TRBD2
CASSFPGGKNIQYF TGTGCCAGCAGCTTTCCCGGCGGCAAAAACATTCAGTACTTC TRBJ2-4 - TRBV7-2 -
CASSPTPGTGSGELFF TGTGCCAGCAGCCCAACGCCCGGGACAGGGTCCGGGGAGCTGTTTTTT TRBJ2-2 few TRBV7-9 TRBD1
CASTSGDTQYF TGTGCCAGCACCAGCGGGGATACGCAGTATTTT TRBJ2-3 - TRBV12-3/TRBV12-4 -
CASSQGEGGSYNEQFF TGTGCCAGCAGCCAAGGCGAAGGGGGTTCCTACAATGAGCAGTTCTTC TRBJ2-1 - TRBV4-2 -
CASSATPILATEAFF TGTGCCAGCAGCGCAACGCCGATATTAGCCACTGAAGCTTTCTTT TRBJ1-1 - TRBV9 -
CATSDDSRPGRSQETQYF TGTGCCACCAGTGATGATTCCCGCCCCGGGAGGAGCCAAGAGACCCAGTACTTC TRBJ2-5 - TRBV24-1 TRBD2
CASSIRQGSGELFF TGCGCCAGCAGCATCCGACAGGGTTCCGGGGAGCTGTTTTTT TRBJ2-2 once TRBV5-1 TRBD1
CASSPDIGGNTEAFF TGTGCCAGCAGCCCTGATATAGGCGGGAACACTGAAGCTTTCTTT TRBJ1-1 - TRBV3-1/TRBV3-2 -
CASSASGGGSETQYF TGTGCCAGCTCGGCGTCGGGGGGTGGTTCAGAGACCCAGTACTTC TRBJ2-5 once TRBV5-5 TRBD2